What follows is one T cell receptor beta chain and its context. This record belongs to a study of a mutant IDH1 vaccine in newly diagnosed glioma. The time point here: baseline, week 1 (first vaccination visit). Treatment given: pre-vaccination baseline after standard-of-care therapy. The table came from immunoSEQ multiplex PCR; TCRdb's copy has only in-frame clones and leaves some out. The sample shows about 34,000 clones, around 80% of them seen only once. The source was peripheral blood mononuclear cells (PBMCs), collected from a glioma patient treated with radiotherapy, temozolomide or both. The source of this sequence is a man aged 50 to 59 with glioma. Some clones in this sample may be carry-over from other donors' samples.

CDR3 protein: CASSLGLGGSPGELFF. Here the CDR3 DNA reads TGTGCCAGCAGCTTGGGGCTGGGAGGGTCCCCCGGGGAGCTGTTTTTT. The rearrangement joins TRBV7-2 to TRBJ2-2; 7 bases match TRBD2. With 3 bases clipped from V and 6 bases from J, the junction kept 10 bases outside the gene matches. This CDR3 has 16 amino acids. Per the germline V gene, CDR1 is SGHTA and CDR2 is FQGNSA.